This T cell receptor (beta chain) was sequenced in a study of a mutant IDH1 vaccine in newly diagnosed glioma. Study overall: Earlier therapy was either radiotherapy, temozolomide, or both, and most got both.

CDR1 is GTSNPN and CDR2 is SVGIG in the germline V gene (reference sequence). Trimming cost V 5 bases and J 7 bases, with 11 bases left between them. The CDR3 has 11 residues. Stated time point: baseline, week 1 (first vaccination visit). This sample's treatment: pre-vaccination baseline after standard-of-care therapy. New WHO grade 3 or 4 astrocytomas that were IDH1-mutant and ATRX-lost had been found in donors. Produced via immunoSEQ multiplex PCR; TCRdb's table is partial and in-frame only. Of 50,000 or so clones listed, about four fifths were seen once; the top ten hold about 21%. The sequencing here drew on PBMCs, taken from a glioma patient treated with radiotherapy, temozolomide or both. The clonotype comes from a young man with glioma. The chain uses TRBV30 and TRBJ1-1; no clear D. CDR3 coding DNA: TGTGCCTGGGGATACGGCATTGAAGCTTTCTTT. It specifies CAWGYGIEAFF.